This TCR beta chain was identified during a study of beta chain features in type 1 diabetes. Overall study results and limits: When VDJ junctions were examined, type 1 diabetes patients showed fewer insertions and more deletions.

Expressed TCRB transcripts were sequenced because the isolated RNA had all been reverse transcribed beforehand. An average approximately 3.7 million reads came from naive, central memory and regulatory T cell samples. The table came from immunoSEQ multiplex PCR; TCRdb's copy has only in-frame clones and leaves some out. The repertoire includes about 230,000 clones, over 9.5% of them detected once, and less than 0.035% sits in the top ten. This clone was picked up a small number of times. Its antigen is unidentified. Per germline, CDR1 GTSNPN and CDR2 SVGIG (reference sequence). CDR3 length: 14 residues. V was cut by 2 bases and J by 0 bases, with 7 bases left in between. Each sorted fraction was over 95% pure.

Sequencing was carried out using naive CD4+ T cells from blood. The receptor comes from a woman aged 18 to 35 in good health. The chain couples TRBV30 to TRBJ2-2; no reliable D call. CDR3 DNA: TGTGCCTGGAGTAGACTTACGAACACCGGGGAGCTGTTTTTT. Residues: CAWSRLTNTGELFF.